This entry features one T cell receptor beta chain sequence. The antigen remains undetermined. Measured with immunoSEQ multiplex PCR; TCRdb has only the in-frame clones, and not every one. The table records around 63,000 clones, over 85% of them present only once. This sample was included in a study of OX40 agonist ivuxolimab in advanced cancers. The wider study: At doses from 0.01 to 10 mg/kg, patients were given intravenous ivuxolimab every 2 weeks. Study-level results: There was clonal expansion of CD4+ and CD8+ blood T cells by week 6 at 0.1 to 3.0 mg/kg. Among the lowest levels of clonal expansion were found in partial responders at 0.1-3.0 mg/kg.

V shed 4 bases and J 10 bases; nucleotides not matched to a gene: 9. CDR3 length: 15 amino acids. Germline V gives CDR1 SGHVS, CDR2 FNYEAQ. Patients had blood sampled at baseline and again on cycle 4 day 1 and cycle 7 day 1. The chain uses TRBV7-6 and TRBJ1-6, with 8 bases fitting TRBD1. Sequenced here: CD4+ or CD8+ T cells sorted from blood, sampled in a trial of the OX40 agonist ivuxolimab. The TCR comes from an adult with an advanced solid tumor such as melanoma, head and neck, liver or kidney cancer. CDR3 in amino acids: CASSSGTGGDSPLHF. Written as DNA, the CDR3 is TGTGCCAGCAGCTCGGGGACAGGAGGGGACTCACCCCTCCACTTT.